This T cell receptor beta chain stems from a study of cytomegalovirus exposure and HLA in healthy donors. As for the study in general: The 90 to 150 validation repertoires matched the 500 to 750 first-cohort repertoires in platform, a later analysis reported.

The CDR3 loop spans 15 amino acids. Per germline, CDR1 KGHSH and CDR2 LQKENI. Trimming took 3 bases from V and 4 from J, leaving 13 bases between them. Method: immunoSEQ multiplex PCR; TCRdb's copy keeps in-frame clones and lacks some. Among more than 95,000 clones listed, under 90% were seen once. Study-wide results and limits: Most TCR sequences showed up rarely, but some public TCRs showed up in many donors.

About this clone itself: Its antigen remains unknown.

This rearrangement joins TRBV18 to TRBJ1-3; D might be TRBD1 (5 bases). Sequenced input: PBMCs. This clonotype originated in a woman aged 18-29 years in good health and CMV-seronegative. The CDR3 DNA follows: TGTGCCAGCTCACCGCGGCAGGAGGGGGGAAACACCATATATTTT. Translated: CASSPRQEGGNTIYF.